Listed here are 21 T cell receptor beta chains from one sample, sequenced in a study of cytomegalovirus exposure and HLA in healthy donors. Vbeta (60) and Jbeta (13) primers were used in the PCR. Data came from immunoSEQ multiplex PCR; TCRdb stores just in-frame clones and leaves some out. Seen in this sample are 60,000 to 70,000 clones; the ten most common clones hold 4% to 5.5%. Sequenced: PBMCs. The receptors were sampled from a man aged 25-45 years in good health and CMV-seropositive.

The V call is TRBV10-3, the J call TRBJ2-7, with D perhaps TRBD2 (5 bases). V lost 3 bases, J lost 7 bases, and 10 bases lay in between. Germline CDR1 ENHRY, CDR2 SYGVKD. CDR3 length equals 12 residues. For the CDR3, the DNA is TGTGCCATCAGTGATTTAGAGGGAGAGCAGTACTTC. Its translation: CAISDLEGEQYF.

The V and J genes are TRBV18 and TRBJ2-2; tentative D call: TRBD1 (6 bases). Trimming cost V 5 bases and J 5 bases, with 12 bases left between them. The CDR3 spans 14 residues. Germline lookup yields CDR1 KGHSH and CDR2 LQKENI. The CDR3 DNA reads as TGTGCCAGCTCAACAGAAAGGGGGACCGGGGAGCTGTTTTTT. Protein: CASSTERGTGELFF.

The rearrangement links TRBV9 to TRBJ2-1; 10 nucleotides agree with TRBD2. The CDR3 consists of 16 residues. Germline trimming cut 4 bases from V and 4 bases from J; bases unmatched to any gene: 8. The germline CDR1 and CDR2 sequences are SGDLS and YYNGEE. CDR3: CASSPSGRAWYNEQFF. The CDR3, as DNA: TGTGCCAGCAGCCCGAGCGGGAGGGCCTGGTACAATGAGCAGTTCTTC.

The chain couples TRBV7-3 to TRBJ1-1; D is unresolved. CDR1 is SGHTA, CDR2 FQGTGA, per germline. V lost 0 bases to trimming and J lost 2 bases, with 4 bases between them. CDR3 size: 13 residues. For the CDR3, the DNA is TGTGCCAGCAGCTTAACGGGCAACACTGAAGCTTTCTTT. Its protein is CASSLTGNTEAFF.

The chain recombines TRBV11-2 with TRBJ1-1; 7 bases are shared with TRBD1. This CDR3 is built from 14 residues. J was trimmed by 5 bases and V by 1 base; bases with no gene match: 4. In germline, CDR1 is SGHAT, CDR2 FQNNGV. CDR3 region: CASSLGQGSTEAFF. CDR3 sequence (DNA): TGTGCCAGCAGCTTAGGACAGGGTTCGACTGAAGCTTTCTTT.

The chain carries TRBV27 and TRBJ1-5; D is perhaps TRBD1 (6 bases). The CDR3 covers 15 residues. CDR1 is MNHEY and CDR2 is SMNVEV in the germline V gene (reference sequence). The germline V and J ends were trimmed by 5 bases and 3 bases, with 14 bases remaining between them. CDR3 in DNA: TGTGCCAGCAGTGCCTTGGACAGCTTCAATCAGCCCCAGCATTTT. It specifies CASSALDSFNQPQHF.

This rearrangement joins TRBV14 to TRBJ1-4; D is possibly TRBD1 (5 bases). V was shortened by 1 base and J by 8 bases, with 8 bases between the two germline ends. This CDR3 spans 13 amino acids. CDR1 is SGHDN, CDR2 FVKESK, per germline. CDR3 in DNA: TGTGCCAGCAGCCAAGGGACAATGGAAAAACTGTTTTTT. Amino acids: CASSQGTMEKLFF.

The V and J genes are TRBV7-3 and TRBJ2-7; 12 bases map to TRBD2. With 5 bases clipped from V and 0 bases from J, the junction kept 8 bases outside the gene matches. This CDR3 has 17 amino acids. The germline V gene has CDR1 SGHTA and CDR2 FQGTGA. Here the CDR3 reads CASSPGLAGPSSYEQYF. CDR3 DNA sequence: TGTGCCAGCAGCCCCGGACTAGCGGGGCCTAGCTCCTACGAGCAGTACTTC.

The chain has TRBV13 and TRBJ2-3; 10 bases align to TRBD2. The CDR3 has 15 amino acids. V shed 8 bases and J 4 bases; nucleotides not matched to a gene: 9. From germline, CDR1 is PRHDT and CDR2 FYEKMQ (reference sequence). The CDR3 reads CASSLSGRTADTQYF. The CDR3 DNA reads TGTGCCAGCTCACTTAGCGGGAGGACGGCAGATACGCAGTATTTT.

This chain links TRBV7-9 with TRBJ2-3, with 11 bases aligning to TRBD2. With V trimmed by 5 bases and J by 5 bases, 6 bases remained unmatched. CDR1 is SEHNR and CDR2 is FQNEAQ in the germline V gene (reference sequence). This CDR3 spans 15 amino acids. The CDR3 region is CASSVLAGGGDTQYF. Here the CDR3 DNA reads TGTGCCAGCAGCGTTCTAGCGGGGGGTGGAGATACGCAGTATTTT.

The CDR3 is CASSLGAVGSSYEQYF. Written as DNA, the CDR3 is TGTGCCAGCAGCTTGGGAGCGGTAGGAAGCTCCTACGAGCAGTACTTC. The J gene is TRBJ2-7, the V gene TRBV5-6; a possible D gene is TRBD2 (5 bases). With 0 bases removed from V and 0 bases from J, the gap between germline ends came to 13 bases. Germline CDR1 SGHDT, CDR2 YYEEEE. The CDR3 contains 16 residues.

CDR3 residues: CASSLLSGGAHEQYF. In DNA, the CDR3 is TGTGCCAGCAGCTTACTTAGCGGGGGGGCCCACGAGCAGTACTTC. This chain connects TRBV5-6 to TRBJ2-7; 11 bases are a match to TRBD2. This CDR3 is built from 15 residues. Germline V gene lookup returns CDR1 SGHDT and CDR2 YYEEEE. The junction had 6 bases not matched to a gene; V was cut back by 2 bases and J by 5 bases. Based on the CDR3 plus reference TRBV5-6 and TRBJ2-7, the full variable domain is DAGVTQSPTHLIKTRGQQVTLRCSPKSGHDTVSWYQQALGQGPQFIFQYYEEEERQRGNFPDRFSGHQFPNYSSELNVNALLLGDSALYLCASSLLSGGAHEQYFGPGTRLTVT.

The V gene is TRBV30, the J gene TRBJ1-2, with D possibly matching TRBD1 (6 bases). Trimming took off 0 bases at V and 7 bases at J, with 12 bases between the two ends. Germline-derived CDR1 and CDR2 are GTSNPN and SVGIG (reference sequence). CDR3 length equals 13 residues. The CDR3 DNA reads as TGTGCCTGGAGTGTTGTCAGGGGCGCTGGCTACACCTTC. This codes for CAWSVVRGAGYTF.

The CDR3 region has the DNA TGTGCCAGCACCGGGGATAACACCGGGGAGCTGTTTTTT. Its translation is CASTGDNTGELFF. The V gene is TRBV2, the J gene TRBJ2-2, with D possibly TRBD2 on 5 matching bases. Germline V gives CDR1 SNHLY, CDR2 FYNNEI. Deletions cut 7 bases from V and 2 bases from J, with 8 bases between. CDR3 length: 13 residues.

The V gene is TRBV5-5, the J gene TRBJ2-1, with TRBD2 identical over 9 bases. The CDR3 length is 15 residues. Germline values: CDR1 SGHKS, CDR2 YYEKEE (reference sequence). J was trimmed by 0 bases and V by 5 bases; bases with no gene match: 3. The CDR3 DNA follows: TGTGCCAGCAGTTTTAGCGGGAGCTCCTACAATGAGCAGTTCTTC. Encoded protein: CASSFSGSSYNEQFF.

The genes are TRBV30 and TRBJ2-6; no firm D call. The CDR3 extends over 13 amino acids. Trimming removed 0 bases at V and 4 bases at J, with 4 bases between. Per the germline V gene, CDR1 is GTSNPN and CDR2 is SVGIG (reference sequence). The CDR3 here is CAWSVSGANVLTF. Here the CDR3 DNA reads TGTGCCTGGAGTGTAAGCGGGGCCAACGTCCTGACTTTC.

V gene TRBV11-3 combines with J gene TRBJ2-2; weak D call: TRBD1 (6 bases). Trimming removed 5 bases from V and 5 bases from J, with 18 bases in between. This CDR3 has 16 amino acids. In germline, CDR1 is SGHNT, CDR2 YENEEA. DNA for the CDR3: TGTGCCAGCAGCCCCCCCAGGGGTGAGAGAACCGGGGAGCTGTTTTTT. Translated, it gives CASSPPRGERTGELFF. Full variable domain (remainder filled in from reference TRBV11-3 and TRBJ2-2): EAGVVQSPRYKIIEKKQPVAFWCNPISGHNTLYWYLQNLGQGPELLIRYENEEAVDDSQLPKDRFSAERLKGVDSTLKIQPAELGDSAVYLCASSPPRGERTGELFFGEGSRLTVL.

To note about this clone: One junction end does not reproduce the germline sequence, and a read error may be involved. V gene TRBV6-6 combines with J gene TRBJ2-2; D possibly corresponds to TRBD1 (5 bases). Germline values: CDR1 MNHNY, CDR2 SVGAGI (reference sequence). This CDR3 has 13 residues. CDR3 amino acids: CDSKTGNTGELFF. The CDR3 DNA is TGTGACAGCAAAACAGGGAACACCGGGGAGCTGTTTTTT.

The rearrangement links TRBV13 to TRBJ2-7, with a weak D call TRBD2 (5 bases). This CDR3 spans 14 amino acids. V gave up 5 bases and J gave up 2 bases, with 13 bases separating them. Germline assignment: CDR1 PRHDT and CDR2 FYEKMQ (reference sequence). This chain's CDR3 is CASSPGLGTYEQYF. In DNA form, the CDR3 reads TGTGCCAGCAGCCCCGGACTGGGAACCTACGAGCAGTACTTC. Full variable domain (rest looked up from reference TRBV13 and TRBJ2-7): AAGVIQSPRHLIKEKRETATLKCYPIPRHDTVYWYQQGPGQDPQFLISFYEKMQSDKGSIPDRFSAQQFSDYHSELNMSSLELGDSALYFCASSPGLGTYEQYFGPGTRLTVT.

A word on this clone: The junction and the germline gene differ at one end; a read error may be behind it. The chain links TRBV7-6 to TRBJ1-1, with unresolved D. The CDR3 contains 13 residues. Germline values: CDR1 SGHVS, CDR2 FNYEAQ. The CDR3 nucleotides read TGTGCCAGCAGCTTAGGTCACCTCACTGAAGATTTCTTT. It is translated as CASSLGHLTEDFF. The full variable domain, rest sourced from reference TRBV7-6 and TRBJ1-1, is GAGVSQSPRYKVTKRGQDVALRCDPISGHVSLYWYRQALGQGPEFLTYFNYEAQQDKSGLPNDRFSAERPEGSISTLTIQRTEQRDSAMYRCASSLGHLTEDFFGQGTRLTVV.

The V gene is TRBV19, the J gene TRBJ1-3, with D possibly matching TRBD1 (5 bases). Trimming pared 2 bases from V and 4 bases from J, leaving 12 bases between. Germline V gene lookup returns CDR1 LNHDA and CDR2 SQIVND (reference sequence). This CDR3 is built from 15 residues. The CDR3 region has the DNA TGTGCCAGTAGTATATTAACAGGTAGAGGAAACACCATATATTTT. It is translated as CASSILTGRGNTIYF.